The 32 T cell receptor beta chains below were found in one sample sequenced in a study of CD8+CD57+ T cells in acquired aplastic anemia. TCR beta VDJ combinations and CDR3 sequences were profiled from genomic DNA. TCRdb fed the reads into MiXCR, producing one record per CDR3 protein. The sample lists about 190,000 distinct CDR3 sequences, approximately 49% occurring once. Sequenced: sorted CD4+, CD8+, or CD8+CD57+ T cells (not recorded which) from PBMCs. The receptors stem from a human donor in good health, serving as a control.

This clonotype was observed once. In DNA form, the CDR3 reads TGTGCCAGCAGCGGTCCCGGGACAGGAGCTAACTATGGCTACACCTTC. Amino acid sequence: CASSGPGTGANYGYTF. The chain has TRBV7-6 and TRBJ1-2; the match to TRBD1 covers 8 bases. CDR1 is SGHVS and CDR2 is FNYEAQ in the germline V gene. This CDR3 region has 16 residues. V gave up 5 bases and J gave up 0 bases; unmatched junction bases: 8.

The rearrangement uses TRBV25-1 and TRBJ1-4; 7 nucleotides match TRBD1. The CDR3 length is 15 residues. With 2 bases clipped from V and 5 bases from J, the junction kept 5 bases outside the gene matches. Per the germline V gene, CDR1 is MGHDK and CDR2 is SYGVNS. CDR3 bases: TGTGCCAGCAGTGAAAGGGGGACAGCGAATGAAAAACTGTTTTTT. Amino acids: CASSERGTANEKLFF. Filled out from reference TRBV25-1 and TRBJ1-4, the complete variable domain reads EADIYQTPRYLVIGTGKKITLECSQTMGHDKMYWYQQDPGMELHLIHYSYGVNSTEKGDLSSESTVSRIRTEHFPLTLESARPSHTSQYLCASSERGTANEKLFFGSGTQLSVL.

This chain links TRBV20-1 with TRBJ1-2, with 8 bases matching TRBD1. This CDR3 region has 13 residues. The ends lost 5 bases at V and 3 bases at J; junction bases unmatched: 5. CDR1 and CDR2 (germline): DFQATT, SNEGSKA (reference sequence). The CDR3 sequence is CSARQTGDYGYTF. In nucleotides, the CDR3 is TGCAGTGCTCGACAGACAGGGGACTATGGCTACACCTTC.

The CDR3 is CASRSGRFGSEKLFF. CDR3 DNA sequence: TGTGCCAGCAGGTCGGGACGTTTTGGGAGTGAAAAACTGTTTTTT. The chain carries TRBV2 and TRBJ1-4; possibly TRBD1 for D (5 bases). Germline-derived CDR1 and CDR2 are SNHLY and FYNNEI. With 6 bases removed from V and 7 bases from J, the gap between germline ends came to 18 bases. The CDR3 is 15 residues long.

This sequence joins TRBV5-1 and TRBJ2-7, with 7 bases lining up with TRBD1. The germline gives CDR1 SGHRS, CDR2 YFSETQ. The V gene end was trimmed by 1 base and the J gene end by 5 bases; junction bases not matched to a gene: 12. The CDR3 extends over 16 amino acids. The CDR3 DNA follows: TGCGCCAGCAGCTTGAGTCGACAGGGCTATGGCCACGAGCAGTACTTC. Amino acids: CASSLSRQGYGHEQYF.

To note about this clonotype: The germline gene is not matched at one end of the junction; a read error may be the cause. The chain has TRBV15 and TRBJ2-7; D tentatively fits TRBD1 or TRBD2 (6 bases each). CDR3 length equals 15 residues. In germline, CDR1 is LNHNV, CDR2 YYDKDF (reference sequence). The CDR3 DNA is TGTGCCGCCAGCAGGGGAGGCCCAGCTGGAGCCGAGCAGTACTTC. Its protein product is CAASRGGPAGAEQYF.

The rearrangement links TRBV5-1 to TRBJ2-5; 9 bases fit TRBD1. The CDR3 contains 14 residues. J was trimmed by 4 bases and V by 2 bases; bases with no gene match: 3. Looked up from germline, CDR1 is SGHRS and CDR2 is YFSETQ. The CDR3 DNA follows: TGCGCCAGCAGCTTTACAGGGGGCGGAGAGACCCAGTACTTC. It translates to CASSFTGGGETQYF.

This clonotype was observed at least ten times. CDR3 residues: CASSESPQGSSGNTIYF. The CDR3 region has the DNA TGTGCCAGCAGCGAAAGCCCTCAGGGTTCATCTGGAAACACCATATATTTT. J is TRBJ1-3 and V is TRBV9; tentative D call: TRBD1 (5 bases). The CDR3 is 17 residues long. Deletions cut 3 bases from V and 1 base from J, with 17 bases between. CDR1 and CDR2 (germline): SGDLS, YYNGEE. Variable domain in full (rest from reference TRBV9 and TRBJ1-3): DSGVTQTPKHLITATGQRVTLRCSPRSGDLSVYWYQQSLDQGLQFLIQYYNGEERAKGNILERFSAQQFPDLHSELNLSSLELGDSALYFCASSESPQGSSGNTIYFGEGSWLTVV.

The chain couples TRBV20-1 to TRBJ2-3; 8 bases match TRBD2. The V segment lost 5 bases and the J segment 6 bases; nucleotides outside the gene matches: 7. The CDR3 has 13 residues. Germline lookup yields CDR1 DFQATT and CDR2 SNEGSKA (reference sequence). The CDR3 DNA reads TGCAGTGCTGGGGGCGGGGGGATGGATACGCAGTATTTT. Its translation is CSAGGGGMDTQYF.

V gene TRBV10-3 combines with J gene TRBJ1-2; TRBD1 matches 9 bases. Germline CDR1 ENHRY, CDR2 SYGVKD. This CDR3 comprises 15 residues. The V segment lost 4 bases and the J segment 4 bases; nucleotides outside the gene matches: 7. This CDR3 reads CAISAGTGPLYGYTF. CDR3 DNA: TGTGCCATCAGTGCGGGGACAGGGCCCCTCTATGGCTACACCTTC.

The V gene is TRBV20-1, the J gene TRBJ2-6; 10 bases fit TRBD1. Germline V lookup: CDR1 DFQATT, CDR2 SNEGSKA (reference sequence). This CDR3 region has 19 residues. V shed 5 bases and J 0 bases; nucleotides not matched to a gene: 13. The CDR3 protein is CSAQAILGTGVSGANVLTF. The CDR3 DNA reads TGCAGTGCTCAAGCGATTCTTGGGACAGGGGTCTCTGGGGCCAACGTCCTGACTTTC.

This clonotype showed up just once. The chain couples TRBV5-8 to TRBJ2-7; no definite D call. V dropped 0 bases and J dropped 3 bases, with 13 bases sitting between them. The length of the CDR3 is 15 residues. Germline V gene data show CDR1 as SGHTS and CDR2 as YDEGEE. Here the CDR3 reads CASSLAGVGFYEQYF. The CDR3 DNA is TGTGCCAGCAGCTTGGCCGGAGTCGGTTTCTACGAGCAGTACTTC. Supplemented by reference TRBV5-8 and TRBJ2-7, the full variable domain reads EAGVTQSPTHLIKTRGQQATLRCSPISGHTSVYWYQQALGLGLQFLLWYDEGEERNRGNFPPRFSGRQFPNYSSELNVNALELEDSALYLCASSLAGVGFYEQYFGPGTRLTVT.

This clonotype was observed once. The V and J genes are TRBV9 and TRBJ1-6, with TRBD1 as a possible D gene (6 bases). The CDR3 sequence is 16 residues long. Germline lookup yields CDR1 SGDLS and CDR2 YYNGEE. V lost 0 bases, J lost 7 bases, and 14 bases lay in between. CDR3 in amino acids: CASSVGIRTANSPLHF. In nucleotides, the CDR3 is TGTGCCAGCAGCGTAGGAATCCGGACAGCCAATTCACCCCTCCACTTT.

Ten or more counts support this clonotype. The chain carries TRBV7-8 and TRBJ2-1; 13 positions match TRBD2. V trimming: 6 bases; J trimming: 4 bases; junction bases outside the gene matches: 6. Germline lookup yields CDR1 SGHVS and CDR2 FQNEAQ. The CDR3 sequence is 16 residues long. This CDR3 is CASSLGTSGMYNEQFF. In DNA, the CDR3 is TGTGCCAGCAGTCTTGGGACTAGCGGGATGTACAATGAGCAGTTCTTC.

As regards this clonotype: Germline is not matched at one junction end, which may reflect a read error. This chain connects TRBV20-1 to TRBJ1-3; no reliable D call. This CDR3 has 13 residues. Germline-derived CDR1 and CDR2 are DFQATT and SNEGSKA (reference sequence). For the CDR3, the DNA is TGCAGTGCTAGCCGAAGGGCTGGAAATACCATATATTTT. Protein sequence: CSASRRAGNTIYF.

This clonotype was seen ten or more times. At one boundary the junction diverges from the germline segment, which might be a read error. The gene calls are TRBV2 and TRBJ2-7; 7 bases fit TRBD1. This CDR3 contains 13 residues. Germline assignment: CDR1 SNHLY and CDR2 FYNNEI. The CDR3 region is CASSPGQLIFGRF. The CDR3 bases are TGTGCCAGCAGTCCGGGACAGCTTATCTTTGGCCGTTTC.

The chain employs TRBV5-1 and TRBJ2-7; D is uncertain. The V gene's germline CDR1 is SGHRS and CDR2 YFSETQ. This CDR3 has 12 residues. Trimming left V 3 bases short and J 3 bases short, with 7 bases between. CDR3 sequence (DNA): TGCGCCAGCAGCTCAGAAAACTACGAGCAGTACTTC. Residues: CASSSENYEQYF.

This clonotype appeared once. V is TRBV9 and J is TRBJ1-5; TRBD1 matches at 7 bases. Germline V lookup: CDR1 SGDLS, CDR2 YYNGEE. The length of the CDR3 is 15 residues. Trimming removed 3 bases from V and 4 bases from J; junction bases left unmatched: 7. The CDR3 region is CASSARGTANQPQHF. The CDR3 DNA sequence: TGTGCCAGCAGCGCGCGAGGGACAGCTAATCAGCCCCAGCATTTT. Using reference TRBV9 and TRBJ1-5 for the parts outside the CDR3, the full variable domain is DSGVTQTPKHLITATGQRVTLRCSPRSGDLSVYWYQQSLDQGLQFLIQYYNGEERAKGNILERFSAQQFPDLHSELNLSSLELGDSALYFCASSARGTANQPQHFGDGTRLSIL.

V gene TRBV14 combines with J gene TRBJ1-4; 8 bases are shared with TRBD1. V was pared by 1 base and J by 4 bases, with 11 bases of the junction left unmatched. The CDR3 totals 18 residues. Per the germline V gene, CDR1 is SGHDN and CDR2 is FVKESK. The CDR3 DNA reads as TGTGCCAGCAGCCAAGGAGGCCTGACAGGGGAACGTAATGAAAAACTGTTTTTT. Translation: CASSQGGLTGERNEKLFF.

This rearrangement joins TRBV7-3 to TRBJ1-1; possible D gene TRBD1, 6 bases. Germline CDR1 is SGHTA and CDR2 is FQGTGA. Trimming stripped 5 bases from V and 2 bases from J, with 12 bases between. This CDR3 contains 14 residues. This CDR3 reads CASSNQGINTEAFF. The CDR3 bases are TGTGCCAGCAGCAATCAGGGGATTAACACTGAAGCTTTCTTT. Using reference TRBV7-3 and TRBJ1-1 for the parts outside the CDR3, the full variable domain is GAGVSQTPSNKVTEKGKYVELRCDPISGHTALYWYRQSLGQGPEFLIYFQGTGAADDSGLPNDRFFAVRPEGSVSTLKIQRTERGDSAVYLCASSNQGINTEAFFGQGTRLTVV.

This clonotype was found once. The chain links TRBV7-2 to TRBJ2-1; TRBD1 matches 12 bases. Per germline, CDR1 SGHTA and CDR2 FQGNSA. The CDR3 extends over 20 amino acids. Unmatched junction bases numbered 13, after V lost 1 base and J lost 3 bases. The CDR3 bases are TGTGCCAGCAGCTTAGTGTCGGGACAGGGGGCGCCGAGCGGCTACAATGAGCAGTTCTTC. Translating it yields CASSLVSGQGAPSGYNEQFF.

This clonotype was detected once. J is TRBJ2-4 and V is TRBV2; weak D call: TRBD2 (5 bases). Germline values: CDR1 SNHLY, CDR2 FYNNEI. With 7 bases removed from V and 7 bases from J, the gap between germline ends came to 14 bases. This CDR3 comprises 13 residues. The CDR3 DNA sequence: TGTGCCAGCAACCTAGCTGTAAGCAACATTCAGTACTTC. This encodes CASNLAVSNIQYF.

This clonotype was found many times. This chain uses TRBV20-1 with TRBJ2-3, with D perhaps TRBD1 (6 bases). CDR3 size: 15 residues. Trimming cost V 3 bases and J 4 bases, with 17 bases left between them. Germline assignment: CDR1 DFQATT and CDR2 SNEGSKA (reference sequence). The CDR3 protein is CSARRANREPDTQYF. CDR3 coding DNA: TGCAGTGCTAGGCGGGCTAACAGGGAGCCAGATACGCAGTATTTT.

A single count supports this clonotype. V gene TRBV15 combines with J gene TRBJ2-1; 12 bases are a match to TRBD2. CDR1 and CDR2 from the germline V gene are LNHNV and YYDKDF (reference sequence). The CDR3 runs to 16 residues. Germline trimming cut 9 bases from V and 10 bases from J; bases unmatched to any gene: 16. The CDR3: CATASTSGRSENEQFF. In DNA, the CDR3 is TGTGCCACAGCCTCGACTAGCGGGAGATCCGAGAACGAGCAGTTCTTC.

The V and J genes are TRBV6-6 and TRBJ1-1, with 7 positions matching TRBD1. The CDR3 runs 18 residues. The ends lost 5 bases at V and 5 bases at J; junction bases unmatched: 20. The germline CDR1 and CDR2 sequences are MNHNY and SVGAGI (reference sequence). The chain's CDR3 is CASSRATGPWDSRTEAFF. The CDR3 coding sequence is TGTGCCAGCAGTCGGGCCACAGGGCCTTGGGACAGCCGGACTGAAGCTTTCTTT.

About this clonotype: A much larger clone lies a single base off, so this may be a read error. The genes are TRBV6-1 and TRBJ2-7, with D perhaps matching TRBD2 (6 bases). This CDR3 has 14 amino acids. Per germline, CDR1 MNHNS and CDR2 SASEGT. CDR3 residues: CASSERRVHGEEYF. In nucleotides, the CDR3 is TGTGCCAGCAGTGAACGGAGGGTTCATGGCGAGGAGTACTTC.

This clonotype was recorded many times. This chain uses TRBV24-1 with TRBJ1-1; D is unresolved. Germline CDR1 and CDR2: KGHDR and SFDVKD. V was shortened by 4 bases and J by 11 bases, with 19 bases between the two germline ends. The CDR3 covers 14 residues. The CDR3 nucleotides are TGTGCCACCAGTGAAGGGCACAAGAGTGGTGGGGCTTTCTTT. Amino acids: CATSEGHKSGGAFF.

The chain links TRBV2 to TRBJ1-2; 7 bases agree with TRBD1. The CDR3 runs to 12 residues. CDR1 SNHLY and CDR2 FYNNEI come from the germline V gene. V trimming: 8 bases; J trimming: 6 bases; junction bases outside the gene matches: 6. CDR3 protein: CASRQGRHGYTF. The CDR3 bases are TGTGCCAGCCGACAGGGTCGGCATGGCTACACCTTC.

The sample holds many counts of this clonotype. The chain links TRBV7-3 to TRBJ1-6; the D gene is possibly TRBD1 (6 bases). In germline, CDR1 is SGHTA, CDR2 FQGTGA. This CDR3 spans 15 amino acids. The ends were cut back, 0 bases at V and 10 bases at J, with 13 bases in the middle. The DNA for the CDR3 is TGTGCCAGCAGCTTAACGGGTACAGGGAAATCACCCCTCCACTTT. Amino acids: CASSLTGTGKSPLHF.

The chain recombines TRBV11-3 with TRBJ2-3; perhaps TRBD2 as D (5 bases). V lost 5 bases, J lost 2 bases, and 11 bases lay in between. The CDR3 extends over 14 amino acids. Germline-derived CDR1 and CDR2 are SGHNT and YENEEA. The CDR3 loop is CASSETTFTDTQYF. CDR3 in DNA: TGTGCCAGCAGCGAGACTACCTTCACAGATACGCAGTATTTT.

The rearrangement links TRBV7-2 to TRBJ2-5; D ambiguous. Per the germline V gene, CDR1 is SGHTA and CDR2 is FQGNSA. The CDR3 totals 13 residues. Deletions cut 4 bases from V and 5 bases from J, with 11 bases between. CDR3 nucleotides: TGTGCCAGCAGCTCCAAGGATCGGGAGACCCAGTACTTC. Translated: CASSSKDRETQYF.

The chain couples TRBV15 to TRBJ2-5; D remains unclear. The V and J ends lost 0 bases and 8 bases respectively, with 7 bases between them. Germline lookup yields CDR1 LNHNV and CDR2 YYDKDF (reference sequence). CDR3 length: 12 amino acids. The CDR3 loop is CATSREGITQYF. Written as DNA, the CDR3 is TGTGCCACCAGCAGAGAGGGCATAACCCAGTACTTC.